The entry below describes one TCR beta chain. This sample was included in a study of PD-L1 blockade in urothelial cancer. As for the study in general: Bladder-origin urothelial cancer in males described about 90% of the 29 patients.

TCRdb keeps only in-frame clones here, not all; method: immunoSEQ multiplex PCR. Among some 79,000 clones listed, roughly 80% were seen once. Germline lookup yields CDR1 LGHNT and CDR2 FRNRAP. V shed 1 base and J 0 bases; nucleotides not matched to a gene: 11. The CDR3 loop spans 18 amino acids. The source was PBMCs, collected around atezolizumab (anti-PD-L1) treatment. This sequence joins TRBV12-5 and TRBJ2-7; 8 nucleotides line up with TRBD1. The receptor comes from a man in his sixties or seventies with urothelial cancer. The DNA of the CDR3 is TGTGCTAGTGGTTTGGGATGGGAGACAGGGGTAATCTCCTACGAGCAGTACTTC. Translation gives CASGLGWETGVISYEQYF.